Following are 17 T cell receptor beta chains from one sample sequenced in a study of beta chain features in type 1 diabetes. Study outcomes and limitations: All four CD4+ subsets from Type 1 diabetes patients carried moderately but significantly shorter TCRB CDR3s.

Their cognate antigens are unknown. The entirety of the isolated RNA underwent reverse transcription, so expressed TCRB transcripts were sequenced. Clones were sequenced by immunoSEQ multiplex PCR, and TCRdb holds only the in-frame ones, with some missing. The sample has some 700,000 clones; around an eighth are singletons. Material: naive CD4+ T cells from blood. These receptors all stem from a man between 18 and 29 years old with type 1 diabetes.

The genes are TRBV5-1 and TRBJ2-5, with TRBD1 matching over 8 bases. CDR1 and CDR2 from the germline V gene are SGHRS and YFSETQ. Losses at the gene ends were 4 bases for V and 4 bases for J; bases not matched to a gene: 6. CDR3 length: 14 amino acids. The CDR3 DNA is TGCGCCAGCAGCCAAGGACAGGGTGGAGAGACCCAGTACTTC. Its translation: CASSQGQGGETQYF.

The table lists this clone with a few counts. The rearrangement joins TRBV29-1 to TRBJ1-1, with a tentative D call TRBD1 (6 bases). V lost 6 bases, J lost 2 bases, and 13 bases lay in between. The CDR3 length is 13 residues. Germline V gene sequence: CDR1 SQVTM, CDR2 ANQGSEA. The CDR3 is CSVETQGNTEAFF. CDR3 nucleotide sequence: TGCAGCGTAGAAACACAGGGAAACACTGAAGCTTTCTTT.

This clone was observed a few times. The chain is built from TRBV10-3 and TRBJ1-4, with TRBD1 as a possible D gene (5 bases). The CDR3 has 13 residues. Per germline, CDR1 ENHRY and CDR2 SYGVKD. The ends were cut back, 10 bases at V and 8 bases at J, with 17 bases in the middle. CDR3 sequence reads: CASRGAGYEKLFF. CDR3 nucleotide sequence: TGTGCCAGTAGGGGCGCAGGGTACGAAAAACTGTTTTTT.

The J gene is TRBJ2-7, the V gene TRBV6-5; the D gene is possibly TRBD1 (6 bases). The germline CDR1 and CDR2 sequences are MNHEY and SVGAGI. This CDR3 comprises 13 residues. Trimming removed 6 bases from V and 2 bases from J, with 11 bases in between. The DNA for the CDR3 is TGTGCCAGCAGGCCTACAGGGACCTACGAGCAGTACTTC. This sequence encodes CASRPTGTYEQYF.

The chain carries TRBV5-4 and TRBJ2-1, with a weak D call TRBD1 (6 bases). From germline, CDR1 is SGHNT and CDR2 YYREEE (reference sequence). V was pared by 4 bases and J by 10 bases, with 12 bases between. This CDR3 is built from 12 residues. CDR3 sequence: CASSGHRDEQFF. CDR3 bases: TGTGCCAGCAGCGGCCACAGGGACGAGCAGTTCTTC. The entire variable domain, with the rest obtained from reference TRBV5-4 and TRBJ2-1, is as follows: ETGVTQSPTHLIKTRGQQVTLRCSSQSGHNTVSWYQQALGQGPQFIFQYYREEENGRGNFPPRFSGLQFPNYSSELNVNALELDDSALYLCASSGHRDEQFFGPGTRLTVL.

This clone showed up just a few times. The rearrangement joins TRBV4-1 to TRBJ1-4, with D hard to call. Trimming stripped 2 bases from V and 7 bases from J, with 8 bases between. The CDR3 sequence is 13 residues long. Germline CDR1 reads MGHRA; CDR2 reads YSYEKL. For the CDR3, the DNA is TGCGCCAGCAGCCAAACGTATGGTGAAAAACTGTTTTTT. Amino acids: CASSQTYGEKLFF.

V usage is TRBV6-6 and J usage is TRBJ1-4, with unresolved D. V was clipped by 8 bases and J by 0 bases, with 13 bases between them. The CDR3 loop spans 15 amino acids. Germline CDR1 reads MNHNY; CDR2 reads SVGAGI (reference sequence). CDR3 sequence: CASSVVGPTNEKLFF. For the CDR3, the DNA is TGTGCCAGCTCGGTGGTAGGCCCAACTAATGAAAAACTGTTTTTT.

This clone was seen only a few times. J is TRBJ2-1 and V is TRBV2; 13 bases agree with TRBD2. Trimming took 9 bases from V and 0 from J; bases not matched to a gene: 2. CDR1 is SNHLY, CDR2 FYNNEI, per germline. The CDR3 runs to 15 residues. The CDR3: CARRLAGGSYNEQFF. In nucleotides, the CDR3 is TGTGCCAGGCGACTAGCGGGGGGCTCCTACAATGAGCAGTTCTTC.

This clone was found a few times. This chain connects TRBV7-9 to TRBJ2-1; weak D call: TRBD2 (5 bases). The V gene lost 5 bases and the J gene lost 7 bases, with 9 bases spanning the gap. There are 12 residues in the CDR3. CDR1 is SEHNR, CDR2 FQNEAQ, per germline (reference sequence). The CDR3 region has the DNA TGTGCCAGCAGCAGCGGACGGAATGAGCAGTTCTTC. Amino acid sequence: CASSSGRNEQFF.

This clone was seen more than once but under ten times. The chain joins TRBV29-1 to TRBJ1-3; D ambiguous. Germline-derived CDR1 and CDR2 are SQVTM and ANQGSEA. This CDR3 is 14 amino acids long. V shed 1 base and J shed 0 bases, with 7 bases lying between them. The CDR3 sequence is CSVEGPSSGNTIYF. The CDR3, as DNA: TGCAGCGTTGAAGGACCGTCCTCTGGAAACACCATATATTTT.

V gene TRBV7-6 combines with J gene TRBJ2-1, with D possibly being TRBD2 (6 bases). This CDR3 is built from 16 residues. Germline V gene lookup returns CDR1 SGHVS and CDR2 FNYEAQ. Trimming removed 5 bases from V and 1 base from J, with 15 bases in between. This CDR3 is CASSPAGSSSYNEQFF. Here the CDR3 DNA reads TGTGCCAGCAGCCCGGCCGGGAGCTCATCCTACAATGAGCAGTTCTTC.

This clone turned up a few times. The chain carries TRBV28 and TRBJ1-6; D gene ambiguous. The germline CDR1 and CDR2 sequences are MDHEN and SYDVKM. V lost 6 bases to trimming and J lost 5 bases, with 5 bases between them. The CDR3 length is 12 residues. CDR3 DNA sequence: TGTGCCAGCAGATCGAATAATTCACCCCTCCACTTT. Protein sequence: CASRSNNSPLHF. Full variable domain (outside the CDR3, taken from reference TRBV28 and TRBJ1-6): DVKVTQSSRYLVKRTGEKVFLECVQDMDHENMFWYRQDPGLGLRLIYFSYDVKMKEKGDIPEGYSVSREKKERFSLILESASTNQTSMYLCASRSNNSPLHFGNGTRLTVT.

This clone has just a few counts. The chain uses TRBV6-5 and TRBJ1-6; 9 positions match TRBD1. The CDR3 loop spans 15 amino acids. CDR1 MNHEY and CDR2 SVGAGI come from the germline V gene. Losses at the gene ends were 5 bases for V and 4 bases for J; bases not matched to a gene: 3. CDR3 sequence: CASSRGTGYNSPLHF. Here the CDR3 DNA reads TGTGCCAGCAGTCGAGGGACAGGGTATAATTCACCCCTCCACTTT.

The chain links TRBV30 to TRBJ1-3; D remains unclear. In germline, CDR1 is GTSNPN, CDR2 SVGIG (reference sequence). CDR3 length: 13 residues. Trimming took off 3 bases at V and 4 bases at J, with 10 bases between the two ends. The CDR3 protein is CAWRNLAGNTIYF. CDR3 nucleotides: TGTGCCTGGAGGAACCTTGCGGGAAACACCATATATTTT.

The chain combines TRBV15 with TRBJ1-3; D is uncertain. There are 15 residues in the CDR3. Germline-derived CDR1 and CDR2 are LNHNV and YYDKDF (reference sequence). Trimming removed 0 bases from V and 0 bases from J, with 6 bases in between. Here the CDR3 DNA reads TGTGCCACCAGCAGAGATCGTCACTCTGGAAACACCATATATTTT. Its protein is CATSRDRHSGNTIYF.

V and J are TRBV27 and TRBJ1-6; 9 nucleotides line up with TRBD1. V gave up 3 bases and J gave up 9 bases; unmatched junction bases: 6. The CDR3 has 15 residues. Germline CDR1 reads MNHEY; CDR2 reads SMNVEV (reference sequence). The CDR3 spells CASSFPGQGSSPLHF. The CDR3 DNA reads TGTGCCAGCAGTTTCCCTGGACAGGGGTCTTCACCCCTCCACTTT.

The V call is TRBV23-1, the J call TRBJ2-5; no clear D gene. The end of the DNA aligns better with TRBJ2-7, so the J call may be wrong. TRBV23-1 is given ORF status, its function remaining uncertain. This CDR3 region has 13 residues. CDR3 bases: TGCGCCAGCAGTCAAGGGGAAGCCTACGAGCAGTACTTC. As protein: CASSQGEAYEQYF.